A selection of T cell receptor beta chains follows, all from one sample in a study of T cells in tuberculosis. Here immunoSEQ multiplex PCR was the method, and the copy in TCRdb shows in-frame clones only, minus some. Here the sample spans 30,000 to 35,000 clones, approximately 90% being singletons. The material was PBMCs, obtained at tuberculosis diagnosis. Every receptor here comes from an adult with tuberculosis. Some clones in this sample may be carry-over from other donors' samples. The CDR3 runs from the conserved cysteine through the conserved F or W. The D gene is left open where the match is weak. Rows may omit the clone size; those that give it use once, few, many or a size class.

v_call	j_call	clone_size	d_call	cdr3_aa	cdr3_nt
TRBV29-1	TRBJ2-1	NA	NA	CSVPFGYNEQFF	TGCAGCGTTCCTTTCGGCTACAATGAGCAGTTCTTC
TRBV18	TRBJ2-1	once	TRBD1	CASSPPGQGVGEQFF	TGTGCCAGCTCACCACCGGGACAGGGAGTAGGAGAGCAGTTCTTC
TRBV6-1	TRBJ2-1	NA	TRBD1	CASSNRQGYTNEQFF	TGTGCCAGCAGTAATCGACAGGGGTATACAAATGAGCAGTTCTTC
TRBV5-1	TRBJ2-7	NA	TRBD2	CASSLGLAGALLHYEQYF	TGCGCCAGCAGCTTGGGACTAGCGGGGGCCCTACTCCACTACGAGCAGTACTTC
TRBV18	TRBJ1-4	once	NA	CASSPLTSTNEKLFF	TGTGCCAGCTCACCACTCACTTCAACTAATGAAAAACTGTTTTTT
TRBV6-1	TRBJ1-2	NA	TRBD1	CASSATGTGGRGGYTF	TGTGCCAGCAGTGCAACCGGGACAGGGGGCCGGGGTGGCTACACCTTC
TRBV13	TRBJ2-6	NA	TRBD1	CASSLTGTGALSGANVLTF	TGTGCCAGCAGCTTGACCGGGACAGGGGCTCTCTCTGGGGCCAACGTCCTGACTTTC
TRBV5-5	TRBJ1-6	NA	NA	CASSSRAGAVYNSPLHF	TGTGCCAGCAGCTCACGAGCGGGGGCCGTTTATAATTCACCCCTCCACTTT
TRBV5-1	TRBJ2-7	NA	TRBD1	CASSFGTGSYEQYF	TGCGCCAGCAGCTTTGGGACAGGGTCCTACGAGCAGTACTTC
TRBV5-8	TRBJ2-7	NA	TRBD2	CASSSTSGGFYEQYF	TGTGCCAGCAGCTCGACTAGCGGGGGGTTCTACGAGCAGTACTTC
TRBV7-6	TRBJ1-1	NA	NA	CASSRNPEVGTEAFF	TGTGCCAGCAGCCGTAACCCGGAGGTTGGCACTGAAGCTTTCTTT
TRBV29-1	TRBJ1-2	NA	NA	CSVRQEDGYTF	TGCAGCGTTCGACAGGAGGATGGCTACACCTTC
TRBV7-2	TRBJ1-4	NA	NA	CASSPQQGSGEKLFF	TGTGCCAGCAGCCCCCAACAGGGTTCTGGGGAAAAACTGTTTTTT
TRBV7-3	TRBJ2-7	NA	TRBD1	CASSLNRGYEQYF	TGTGCCAGCAGCTTAAACAGGGGCTACGAGCAGTACTTC
TRBV6-5	TRBJ2-7	NA	NA	CASSYSTGGDEQYF	TGTGCCAGCAGTTACTCGACCGGCGGGGACGAGCAGTACTTC
TRBV27	TRBJ2-2	NA	TRBD2	CASSPRLAGIAGELFF	TGTGCCAGCAGTCCGAGACTAGCGGGGATAGCCGGGGAGCTGTTTTTT
TRBV7-3	TRBJ2-5	NA	NA	CASSLEGLKTQYF	TGTGCCAGCAGCTTGGAGGGGTTGAAGACCCAGTACTTC
TRBV10-2	TRBJ2-2	once	TRBD2	CASSPIAGENTGELFF	TGCGCCAGCAGTCCCATAGCGGGGGAGAACACCGGGGAGCTGTTTTTT
TRBV19	TRBJ1-1	NA	TRBD1	CASSSVGTVPEAFF	TGTGCCAGCAGCTCCGTAGGGACAGTGCCTGAAGCTTTCTTT
TRBV29-1	TRBJ2-3	NA	TRBD2	CSVEGGRGSGPDTQYF	TGCAGCGTTGAAGGGGGGAGGGGCTCGGGCCCAGATACGCAGTATTTT
TRBV19	TRBJ1-4	NA	TRBD1	CASQGGNEKLFF	TGTGCCAGTCAGGGGGGCAATGAAAAACTGTTTTTT
TRBV30	TRBJ2-7	NA	TRBD2	CAWSHVGVAGGYEQYF	TGTGCCTGGAGCCACGTCGGAGTAGCGGGGGGTTACGAGCAGTACTTC
TRBV15	TRBJ1-5	NA	NA	CATSRDRGGRNQPQHF	TGTGCCACCAGCAGAGATCGCGGGGGCAGGAATCAGCCCCAGCATTTT
TRBV2	TRBJ2-4	NA	TRBD1	CASSEAWDRGAIQYF	TGTGCCAGCAGTGAAGCGTGGGACAGGGGTGCCATTCAGTACTTC
TRBV10-3	TRBJ1-1	NA	NA	CAISESYKNTEAFF	TGTGCCATCAGTGAGTCTTACAAGAACACTGAAGCTTTCTTT
TRBV5-1	TRBJ2-3	NA	NA	CASSSFSGFTDTQYF	TGCGCCAGCAGCTCGTTTAGCGGTTTCACAGATACGCAGTATTTT
TRBV7-2	TRBJ2-1	NA	NA	CASSFTRGGMYEQFF	TGTGCCAGCAGCTTCACGAGGGGAGGTATGTATGAGCAGTTCTTC
TRBV5-4	TRBJ2-5	NA	TRBD1	CASSLDLGQLKTQYF	TGTGCCAGCAGCTTGGATTTGGGACAGTTAAAGACCCAGTACTTC
TRBV29-1	TRBJ2-3	NA	TRBD2	CSVERRGFTDTQYF	TGCAGCGTTGAGAGGCGGGGGTTCACAGATACGCAGTATTTT
TRBV6-6	TRBJ1-6	once	TRBD1	CASSPPGQANSPLHF	TGTGCCAGCAGTCCACCGGGACAGGCAAATTCACCCCTCCACTTT
TRBV5-1	TRBJ2-7	NA	TRBD1	CASSFLGQGTAFNYEQYF	TGCGCCAGCAGCTTTTTAGGACAGGGTACCGCATTCAACTACGAGCAGTACTTC
TRBV9	TRBJ2-2	NA	TRBD1	CASSVTQGVTGELFF	TGTGCCAGCAGCGTCACACAGGGGGTCACCGGGGAGCTGTTTTTT
TRBV19	TRBJ2-2	NA	NA	CASSSPGQMNTGELFF	TGTGCCAGTAGTTCACCGGGACAAATGAACACCGGGGAGCTGTTTTTT
TRBV5-1	TRBJ2-7	NA	TRBD1	CASSNQQGASYEQYF	TGCGCCAGCAGCAATCAACAGGGGGCCTCCTACGAGCAGTACTTC
TRBV19	TRBJ2-1	once	TRBD1	CASMDRGGIGEQFF	TGTGCCAGTATGGACAGGGGGGGTATTGGTGAGCAGTTCTTC
TRBV6-5	TRBJ2-1	NA	NA	CASSYSVTTYNEQFF	TGTGCCAGCAGTTACTCGGTGACAACCTACAATGAGCAGTTCTTC
TRBV5-5	TRBJ2-7	NA	TRBD1	CASSLGQGGEQYF	TGTGCCAGCAGCTTGGGACAGGGTGGCGAGCAGTACTTC
TRBV5-1	TRBJ2-5	NA	NA	CASSAGETQYF	TGCGCCAGCAGCGCCGGGGAGACCCAGTACTTC
TRBV5-1	TRBJ1-1	once	TRBD1	CASSPMGQGNTEAFF	TGCGCCAGCAGCCCTATGGGACAGGGGAACACTGAAGCTTTCTTT
TRBV5-1	TRBJ2-7	NA	NA	CASRSGHNRVSYEQYF	TGCGCCAGCCGTTCGGGACATAACAGGGTTTCCTACGAGCAGTACTTC
TRBV30	TRBJ1-5	NA	TRBD1	CAWRTGQGPNQPQHF	TGTGCCTGGAGAACGGGACAGGGGCCCAATCAGCCCCAGCATTTT
TRBV5-1	TRBJ1-1	once	TRBD1	CASTLQGPETEAFF	TGCGCCAGCACTCTACAGGGGCCTGAGACTGAAGCTTTCTTT
TRBV7-3	TRBJ2-1	NA	NA	CASSPTGRVITNEQFF	TGTGCCAGCAGCCCTACCGGCAGGGTCATCACCAATGAGCAGTTCTTC
TRBV19	TRBJ1-1	NA	TRBD1	CASTYTSWDRGYVNTEAFF	TGTGCCAGTACTTATACATCGTGGGACAGGGGGTACGTGAACACTGAAGCTTTCTTT
TRBV6-4	TRBJ1-4	NA	TRBD1	CASSQGGGINEKLFF	TGTGCCAGCAGCCAGGGGGGCGGGATTAATGAAAAACTGTTTTTT
TRBV10-3	TRBJ1-3	NA	NA	CAIRPDSSGNTIYF	TGTGCCATCAGACCAGACAGCTCTGGAAACACCATATATTTT
TRBV5-6	TRBJ2-3	NA	TRBD2	CASSLPAGTSGRADTQYF	TGTGCCAGCAGCTTACCAGCAGGGACTAGTGGACGGGCAGATACGCAGTATTTT
TRBV18	TRBJ1-1	NA	NA	CASSPRDILASNTEAFF	TGTGCCAGCTCACCAAGGGACATTTTAGCCTCGAACACTGAAGCTTTCTTT